A selection of T cell receptor beta chains follows, all from one sample in a study of early T cells in non-severe SARS-CoV-2 infection. TCRdb re-derived calls from the 5' RACE reads in MiXCR, one entry per CDR3 protein. Of tens of thousands of distinct CDR3 sequences in the sample, roughly 14% were seen once. The material sequenced was whole blood. These receptors all come from an adult who was a healthcare worker with PCR-confirmed SARS-CoV-2 infection or an uninfected control (not recorded which). CDR3s include the opening cysteine and the closing phenylalanine or tryptophan. Each record gives: clone size, J gene, D gene, V gene, CDR3 DNA, CDR3 protein. A D gene is named only where the DNA matches it firmly. Where a row states a size, it is once, few, many or the class of an expanded clone; other rows omit it.

size: .; J: TRBJ1-5; D: .; V: TRBV30; DNA: TGTGCCTGCTCGCCCGTTGGGAATCAGCCCCAGCATTTT; CDR3: CACSPVGNQPQHF
size: few; J: TRBJ2-1; D: .; V: TRBV5-1; DNA: TGCGCCAGCAGCTTGGCCACGGATCGGGGCAATGAGCAGTTCTTC; CDR3: CASSLATDRGNEQFF
size: few; J: TRBJ2-3; D: .; V: TRBV20-1; DNA: TGCAGTGCCCAGGACTATCCAGATACGCAGTATTTT; CDR3: CSAQDYPDTQYF
size: few; J: TRBJ1-1; D: TRBD1; V: TRBV11-2; DNA: TGTGCCAGCAGCGAACAGGGGAGGACTGAAGCTTTCTTT; CDR3: CASSEQGRTEAFF
size: many; J: TRBJ1-1; D: TRBD1; V: TRBV10-3; DNA: TGTGCCATCAGTGAGTCGAAAGGTGGCAGACAGGGGGCAGGGAACACTGAAGCTTTCTTT; CDR3: CAISESKGGRQGAGNTEAFF
size: few; J: TRBJ1-5; D: .; V: TRBV25-1; DNA: TGTGCCAGCAGTGCCACTGGGGGGATCAATCAGCCCCAGCATTTT; CDR3: CASSATGGINQPQHF
size: .; J: TRBJ2-3; D: .; V: TRBV27; DNA: TGTGCCAGCACTCATAATCCGGGGGATACGCAGTATTTT; CDR3: CASTHNPGDTQYF
size: many; J: TRBJ2-1; D: .; V: TRBV12-3/TRBV12-4; DNA: TGTGCCAGCAGTTCCGGGACTTCTCGAATCTCCTACAATGAGCAGTTCTTC; CDR3: CASSSGTSRISYNEQFF
size: .; J: TRBJ2-3; D: .; V: TRBV20-1; DNA: TGCAGTGCTAGAGTAAGCGGGCGAGGACCGTCGACAGATACGCAGTATTTT; CDR3: CSARVSGRGPSTDTQYF
size: many; J: TRBJ1-2; D: .; V: TRBV7-2; DNA: TGTGCCAGCAGCTTAAATTATGGCTACACCTTC; CDR3: CASSLNYGYTF
size: few; J: TRBJ2-3; D: TRBD2; V: TRBV19; DNA: TGTGCCAGTAGTATATCGGCCAGGCTAGCGGGACGCACAGATACGCAGTATTTT; CDR3: CASSISARLAGRTDTQYF
size: many; J: TRBJ1-6; D: .; V: TRBV19; DNA: TGTGCCACCACCACCGCCGGGGCTAATTCACCCCTCCACTTT; CDR3: CATTTAGANSPLHF
size: few; J: TRBJ2-3; D: TRBD1; V: TRBV7-2; DNA: TGTGCCAGCAGCTTAGGGACAGGGTCCCCTACGCAGTATTTT; CDR3: CASSLGTGSPTQYF
size: few; J: TRBJ2-1; D: TRBD2; V: TRBV7-9; DNA: TGTGCCAGCAGCCTCAGCGGGGGGGCTTGGGATGAGCAGTTCTTC; CDR3: CASSLSGGAWDEQFF
size: .; J: TRBJ1-1; D: .; V: TRBV6-6; DNA: TGTGCCGGCCGGAGAGGCCACACTGAAGCTTTCTTT; CDR3: CAGRRGHTEAFF
size: many; J: TRBJ1-1; D: .; V: TRBV29-1; DNA: TGCAGCGTTGGCCTGTCAGGGTCGGGGGTGTCCACTGAAGCTTTCTTT; CDR3: CSVGLSGSGVSTEAFF
size: .; J: TRBJ2-3; D: TRBD2; V: TRBV4-2; DNA: TGTGCCAGCAGCGAGGGAGCGGGGAAGGGGACGCAGTATTTT; CDR3: CASSEGAGKGTQYF
size: .; J: TRBJ1-2; D: .; V: TRBV5-5; DNA: TGTGCCAGCAGCTTGTTGACAGACACCTATGGCTACACCTTC; CDR3: CASSLLTDTYGYTF
size: many; J: TRBJ2-1; D: TRBD1; V: TRBV3-1; DNA: TGTGCCAGCAGCCGTGGGACAGGTCGAAAGGGTACCAATGAGCAGTTCTTC; CDR3: CASSRGTGRKGTNEQFF
size: few; J: TRBJ2-4; D: TRBD1; V: TRBV5-4; DNA: TGTGCCAGCAGCCCCGCGAGGGGGCCCATTCAGTACTTC; CDR3: CASSPARGPIQYF
size: .; J: TRBJ2-3; D: TRBD1; V: TRBV7-6; DNA: TGTGCCAGCAGCTTAATTTCGGGACAGGTGCGGTTGACAGATACGCAGTATTTT; CDR3: CASSLISGQVRLTDTQYF
size: .; J: TRBJ2-1; D: TRBD2; V: TRBV7-9; DNA: TGTGCCAGCAGCTCCCTAGCGGGGGGGTTCGATGAGCAGTTCTTC; CDR3: CASSSLAGGFDEQFF
size: .; J: TRBJ1-1; D: .; V: TRBV5-6; DNA: TGTGCCAGCAGCTTGGGTTCCCCCATAACTGAAGCTTTCTTT; CDR3: CASSLGSPITEAFF
size: .; J: TRBJ2-5; D: TRBD1; V: TRBV10-1; DNA: TGCGCCAGCAGCCGAACAGGGGCGGAGACCCAGTACTTC; CDR3: CASSRTGAETQYF
size: few; J: TRBJ2-4; D: TRBD1; V: TRBV25-1; DNA: TGTGCCAGCGGGATCCAGGGGGCGGGCAAAAACATTCAGTACTTC; CDR3: CASGIQGAGKNIQYF